Presented here are 28 T cell receptor beta chains from one specimen sequenced in a study of shared clonotypes between healthy human individuals. Method: immunoSEQ multiplex PCR; TCRdb's copy keeps in-frame clones and lacks some. The repertoire holds roughly 2.5 million clones, with around nine tenths as singletons. The sample taken for sequencing was naive CD4+ T cells sorted from blood. Indicated subset: CD45RA+ positively selected. All receptors come from a young man in good health.

The gene calls are TRBV10-1 and TRBJ2-1; D might be TRBD2 (7 bases). CDR1 WNHNN and CDR2 SYGVQD come from the germline V gene (reference sequence). V lost 2 bases, J lost 5 bases, and 13 bases lay in between. CDR3 length: 15 amino acids. CDR3 in amino acids: CASSEAAGANNEQFF. The CDR3 bases are TGCGCCAGCAGTGAGGCGGCGGGGGCGAACAATGAGCAGTTCTTC.

The chain links TRBV19 to TRBJ2-5, with a possible D match to TRBD1 (6 bases). CDR1 LNHDA and CDR2 SQIVND come from the germline V gene (reference sequence). Trimming took off 3 bases at V and 4 bases at J, with 15 bases between the two ends. The CDR3 sequence is 15 residues long. CDR3 in amino acids: CASSIVGAKVETQYF. The CDR3 nucleotides read TGTGCCAGTAGTATTGTGGGGGCGAAGGTAGAGACCCAGTACTTC.

This chain links TRBV29-1 with TRBJ1-2, with 7 bases that match TRBD1. CDR3 length: 13 amino acids. Trimming cost V 4 bases and J 5 bases; bases outside gene matches: 7. CDR1 and CDR2 from the germline V gene are SQVTM and ANQGSEA. CDR3 residues: CSVAPGTAYGYTF. In DNA, the CDR3 is TGCAGCGTTGCTCCCGGGACAGCATATGGCTACACCTTC.

In its sample, this clone was seen once. The same CDR3 can be traced to other DNA sequences in this sample. The rearrangement joins TRBV7-2 to TRBJ2-7; a weak D match, TRBD2 (6 bases). Germline V gene lookup returns CDR1 SGHTA and CDR2 FQGNSA. The CDR3 sequence is 12 residues long. Trimming left V 5 bases short and J 4 bases short, with 9 bases between. The CDR3 sequence: CASSPTSYEQYF. CDR3 in DNA: TGTGCCAGCAGCCCGACTAGTTACGAGCAGTACTTC.

The V and J genes are TRBV15 and TRBJ1-4, with D possibly TRBD1 on 5 matching bases. This CDR3 spans 15 amino acids. Per germline, CDR1 LNHNV and CDR2 YYDKDF (reference sequence). Between the trimmed V and J ends, which lost 1 base and 8 bases, there was a span of 14 bases. This CDR3 reads CATSRGGTAAEKLFF. The CDR3 DNA follows: TGTGCCACCAGCAGAGGAGGGACGGCGGCAGAAAAACTGTTTTTT.

This clone was picked up one time. This chain uses TRBV30 with TRBJ1-4, with D possibly matching TRBD1 (5 bases). The CDR3 is made up of 14 amino acids. Germline CDR1 reads GTSNPN; CDR2 reads SVGIG (reference sequence). The ends were cut back, 6 bases at V and 0 bases at J, with 11 bases in the middle. The CDR3 sequence: CACPQGATNEKLFF. CDR3 in DNA: TGTGCCTGTCCCCAGGGCGCAACTAATGAAAAACTGTTTTTT.

The V gene is TRBV11-3, the J gene TRBJ2-2; a possible D gene is TRBD2 (6 bases). The germline V gene has CDR1 SGHNT and CDR2 YENEEA. The CDR3 has 14 residues. V lost 4 bases, J lost 6 bases, and 12 bases lay in between. The CDR3, as DNA: TGTGCCAGCAGCTCGGCTTCGGGGGCCGGGGAGCTGTTTTTT. It is translated as CASSSASGAGELFF.

This chain joins TRBV15 and TRBJ2-7, with 7 bases lining up with TRBD1. In germline, CDR1 is LNHNV, CDR2 YYDKDF (reference sequence). V dropped 4 bases and J dropped 1; count of bases not matched to a gene: 7. There are 15 residues in the CDR3. The CDR3: CATSKRGTVSYEQYF. CDR3 nucleotides: TGTGCCACCAGCAAGAGGGGGACAGTTTCCTACGAGCAGTACTTC.

The chain has TRBV6-5 and TRBJ2-7; 8 nucleotides agree with TRBD1. The ends lost 5 bases at V and 9 bases at J; junction bases unmatched: 3. Germline-derived CDR1 and CDR2 are MNHEY and SVGAGI. This CDR3 comprises 11 residues. CDR3 nucleotides: TGTGCCAGCAGTCCCGGGACAGGGCAGTACTTC. Its protein product is CASSPGTGQYF.

The chain combines TRBV28 with TRBJ2-7; 9 nucleotides line up with TRBD1. Trimming removed 5 bases from V and 1 base from J; junction bases left unmatched: 12. Germline V lookup: CDR1 MDHEN, CDR2 SYDVKM. CDR3 length equals 17 residues. CDR3 protein: CASSKGQGLPSSYEQYF. The DNA of the CDR3 is TGTGCCAGCAGTAAGGGACAGGGTCTACCCTCATCCTACGAGCAGTACTTC.

The chain is built from TRBV27 and TRBJ2-5; the match to TRBD2 covers 12 bases. The trim removed 4 bases at V and 3 bases at J, leaving 9 bases unmatched. The CDR3 contains 17 residues. Germline CDR1 MNHEY, CDR2 SMNVEV (reference sequence). The CDR3 DNA reads as TGTGCCAGCAGTTCCCCGACTAGCGGGGGACTCAAAGAGACCCAGTACTTC. Translated: CASSSPTSGGLKETQYF.

The chain employs TRBV19 and TRBJ2-6, with TRBD1 as a possible D gene (7 bases). Trimming removed 11 bases at V and 2 bases at J, with 19 bases between. The V gene's germline CDR1 is LNHDA and CDR2 SQIVND (reference sequence). This CDR3 is 16 amino acids long. The CDR3, as DNA: TGTGCCTCAGCGACAGGGAGGTTCGCTGGGGCCAACGTCCTGACTTTC. Amino acid sequence: CASATGRFAGANVLTF.

The DNA of the CDR3 is TGTGCTTGGGACAGGGGGCCCTCCTACGAGCAGTACTTC. Residues: CAWDRGPSYEQYF. The V gene is TRBV30, the J gene TRBJ2-5, with 12 bases aligning to TRBD1. Gene TRBJ2-7 matches the end of the DNA better, so the J call may be wrong. The CDR3 covers 13 residues. Germline assignment: CDR1 GTSNPN and CDR2 SVGIG (reference sequence).

This chain joins TRBV9 and TRBJ2-5; 7 bases are a match to TRBD2. The CDR3 covers 15 residues. Germline V CDR1 and CDR2: SGDLS, YYNGEE. The V segment lost 4 bases and the J segment 9 bases; nucleotides outside the gene matches: 15. The CDR3 sequence: CASSPPGGRSSPQYF. The CDR3 region has the DNA TGTGCCAGCAGCCCCCCGGGGGGTCGTTCGTCGCCCCAGTACTTC.

The chain recombines TRBV11-3 with TRBJ2-5; D is possibly TRBD2 (5 bases). The CDR3 length is 15 residues. CDR1 and CDR2 (germline): SGHNT, YENEEA. The ends were cut back, 1 base at V and 5 bases at J, with 14 bases in the middle. The CDR3 sequence is CASSLAAGPGETQYF. CDR3 DNA sequence: TGTGCCAGCAGCTTAGCGGCAGGCCCGGGGGAGACCCAGTACTTC.

The V call is TRBV23-1, the J call TRBJ2-7; TRBD2 agrees at 7 bases. TRBV23-1 is marked as an open reading frame, function uncertain. The V and J ends lost 4 bases and 9 bases, in that order; junction bases with no gene match: 9. The CDR3 is made up of 13 amino acids. The CDR3 spells CASSRPGGRGQYF. CDR3 DNA: TGCGCCAGCAGTCGTCCGGGGGGTCGGGGGCAGTACTTC.

This clone has more than one count but fewer than ten. Different DNA sequences within this sample yield the same CDR3. The V and J genes are TRBV30 and TRBJ1-1; D remains ambiguous. Between the trimmed V and J ends, which lost 3 bases and 8 bases, there was a span of 10 bases. The length of the CDR3 is 11 residues. Germline loops: CDR1 GTSNPN, CDR2 SVGIG (reference sequence). The chain's CDR3 is CAWRVRGEAFF. DNA of the CDR3: TGTGCCTGGAGAGTCCGGGGAGAAGCTTTCTTT.

Note on this clone: The sample holds other DNA sequences that translate to the same CDR3. The CDR3: CASSLGQATDTQYF. The CDR3 bases are TGCGCCAGCAGCTTGGGGCAGGCAACAGATACGCAGTATTTT. V gene TRBV5-1 combines with J gene TRBJ2-3; D is unclear. CDR1 and CDR2 (germline): SGHRS, YFSETQ. V dropped 0 bases and J dropped 3 bases, with 8 bases sitting between them. The CDR3 runs to 14 residues.

V gene TRBV10-3 combines with J gene TRBJ2-3; 15 bases are shared with TRBD2. The CDR3 sequence is 17 residues long. Germline CDR1 is ENHRY and CDR2 is SYGVKD. The junction had 10 bases not matched to a gene; V was cut back by 8 bases and J by 4 bases. CDR3 sequence: CAIADSRTSGGADTQYF. The CDR3, as DNA: TGTGCCATCGCCGACTCGAGGACTAGCGGGGGGGCAGATACGCAGTATTTT.

The chain couples TRBV6-5 to TRBJ1-5; D not resolved. Germline lookup yields CDR1 MNHEY and CDR2 SVGAGI. CDR3 length: 12 amino acids. V lost 5 bases and J 4 bases, leaving 6 bases between the germline ends. In nucleotides, the CDR3 is TGTGCCAGCAGTCCCCCGAATCAGCCCCAGCATTTT. Translated: CASSPPNQPQHF.

There are a few counts of this clone. The V call is TRBV30, the J call TRBJ1-4, with TRBD1 identical over 7 bases. V shed 4 bases, J shed 4 bases, and the junction held 9 bases outside the gene matches. The germline CDR1 and CDR2 sequences are GTSNPN and SVGIG (reference sequence). The CDR3 is 15 amino acids. CDR3 loop: CAWTPYRGGNEKLFF. In DNA, the CDR3 is TGTGCCTGGACCCCCTACAGGGGCGGTAATGAAAAACTGTTTTTT.

J is TRBJ1-2 and V is TRBV4-3; 8 positions match TRBD1. This CDR3 spans 16 amino acids. Germline CDR1 LGHNA, CDR2 YSLEER. The V and J ends lost 3 bases and 0 bases, in that order; junction bases with no gene match: 6. CDR3 coding DNA: TGCGCCAGCAGCCAGACACAGGGGGAAGCTAACTATGGCTACACCTTC. Protein sequence: CASSQTQGEANYGYTF.

In regard to this clone: Other nucleotide sequences in the sample specify the same CDR3. The V and J genes are TRBV5-4 and TRBJ1-5, with TRBD1 as a possible D gene (5 bases). The CDR3 contains 14 residues. V was pared by 0 bases and J by 6 bases, with 10 bases between. Germline CDR1 SGHNT, CDR2 YYREEE (reference sequence). CDR3 DNA: TGTGCCAGCAGCTTGGGGGGGGTAGGTCAGCCCCAGCATTTT. This gives the protein CASSLGGVGQPQHF.

Concerning this clone: Other DNA sequences in this specimen translate into the identical CDR3. The chain couples TRBV19 to TRBJ1-5; no reliable D call. Trimming pared 6 bases from V and 4 bases from J, leaving 7 bases between. The CDR3 has 12 amino acids. Germline loops: CDR1 LNHDA, CDR2 SQIVND (reference sequence). The CDR3 coding sequence is TGTGCCAGTAGCTTATTGAATCAGCCCCAGCATTTT. This translates into CASSLLNQPQHF.

The chain uses TRBV11-1 and TRBJ1-6, with D possibly TRBD1 on 5 matching bases. Trimming stripped 5 bases from V and 8 bases from J, with 7 bases between. The CDR3 consists of 12 residues. The V gene's germline CDR1 is SGHAT and CDR2 FQDESV (reference sequence). CDR3 protein: CASSQGDSPLHF. CDR3 nucleotide sequence: TGTGCCAGCAGCCAGGGTGATTCACCCCTCCACTTT.

The CDR3 DNA sequence: TGTGCCAGTAGTCGAACAGGGTCGGATGGAAACACCATATATTTT. Its protein is CASSRTGSDGNTIYF. The J gene is TRBJ1-3, the V gene TRBV19; the D gene is possibly TRBD1 (6 bases). Germline CDR1 is LNHDA and CDR2 is SQIVND (reference sequence). This CDR3 is built from 15 residues. V was cut by 5 bases and J by 3 bases, with 14 bases left in between.

The gene calls are TRBV6-1 and TRBJ2-2; TRBD2 aligns across 11 bases. J lost 10 bases, V lost 2 bases, and 6 bases had no gene match. Germline CDR1 and CDR2: MNHNS and SASEGT. This CDR3 is 15 amino acids long. The CDR3 DNA reads TGTGCCAGCAGTGAAAGAACGACTAGCGGGACGGAGCTGTTTTTT. Translation: CASSERTTSGTELFF.

The CDR3 DNA reads as TGTGCCAGCAGCGCCGGACTAGCGGGAGGGGAGACCCAGTACTTC. Amino acid sequence: CASSAGLAGGETQYF. This rearrangement joins TRBV5-4 to TRBJ2-5; 15 nucleotides match TRBD2. V shed 4 bases, J shed 5 bases, and the junction held 3 bases outside the gene matches. There are 15 residues in the CDR3. Per germline, CDR1 SGHNT and CDR2 YYREEE (reference sequence).